Below are 21 T cell receptor beta chains sequenced from a single sample in a study of cytomegalovirus exposure and HLA in healthy donors. In the PCR, 60 Vbeta and 13 Jbeta primers were used. This table comes from immunoSEQ multiplex PCR, and its TCRdb copy is limited to in-frame clones, with some not included. Of about 150,000 clones in the sample, roughly 80% were seen once. The sequencing sample was made of PBMCs. These receptors all stem from a human donor in good health.

The chain employs TRBV4-1 and TRBJ2-1; a weak D match, TRBD1 (6 bases). Trimming removed 1 base from V and 7 bases from J, with 17 bases in between. The CDR3 is 16 amino acids. CDR1 is MGHRA and CDR2 is YSYEKL in the germline V gene. DNA of the CDR3: TGCGCCAGCAGCCAAGTTGGCAGGGGTTCTTGGAATGAGCAGTTCTTC. As protein: CASSQVGRGSWNEQFF.

This chain uses TRBV6-1 with TRBJ1-1; 8 bases are a match to TRBD1. Germline V gene data show CDR1 as MNHNS and CDR2 as SASEGT. V lost 5 bases to trimming and J lost 3 bases; unmatched junction nucleotides: 8. The length of the CDR3 is 15 residues. The chain's CDR3 is CASSTITGGYTEAFF. In nucleotides, the CDR3 is TGTGCCAGCAGTACGATAACAGGGGGATACACTGAAGCTTTCTTT.

This clone occurred a few times. This chain connects TRBV5-1 to TRBJ2-7; D is unresolved. Germline CDR1 and CDR2: SGHRS and YFSETQ. The ends were cut back, 0 bases at V and 4 bases at J, with 14 bases in the middle. There are 15 residues in the CDR3. The CDR3 DNA follows: TGCGCCAGCAGCTTGGGGATCCCGGGTTTGTACGAGCAGTACTTC. It specifies CASSLGIPGLYEQYF.

The genes are TRBV5-6 and TRBJ2-3; the match to TRBD2 covers 9 bases. V shed 2 bases, J shed 5 bases, and the junction held 15 bases outside the gene matches. The germline V gene has CDR1 SGHDT and CDR2 YYEEEE. CDR3 length: 18 amino acids. CDR3 DNA: TGTGCCAGCAGCTTTGGAACGGCGGGAGGGCCGGTGGAAGATACGCAGTATTTT. This translates into CASSFGTAGGPVEDTQYF.

This chain joins TRBV19 and TRBJ2-2, with D tentatively TRBD2 (6 bases). The CDR3 is 14 residues long. Looked up from germline, CDR1 is LNHDA and CDR2 is SQIVND (reference sequence). Trimming took off 3 bases at V and 7 bases at J, with 12 bases between the two ends. The CDR3, as DNA: TGTGCCAGTAGTATGGACGGCGGGAACGGGGAGCTGTTTTTT. Translation: CASSMDGGNGELFF.

The chain carries TRBV2 and TRBJ2-3; 7 nucleotides match TRBD2. The germline CDR1 and CDR2 sequences are SNHLY and FYNNEI. Trimming removed 6 bases from V and 2 bases from J; junction bases left unmatched: 2. The CDR3 runs 13 residues. The DNA of the CDR3 is TGTGCCAGCAGGCGGGAGACCACAGATACGCAGTATTTT. Protein product: CASRRETTDTQYF.

In its sample, this clone was seen once. CDR3 coding DNA: TGTGCCAGCAGCAACCAACAGGGGAATGAGCAGTTCTTC. Translated, it gives CASSNQQGNEQFF. The chain recombines TRBV5-4 with TRBJ2-1; 7 bases are a match to TRBD1. The trim removed 4 bases at V and 7 bases at J, leaving 5 bases unmatched. CDR3 length equals 13 residues. The V gene's germline CDR1 is SGHNT and CDR2 YYREEE (reference sequence). The entire variable domain, with the rest obtained from reference TRBV5-4 and TRBJ2-1, is as follows: ETGVTQSPTHLIKTRGQQVTLRCSSQSGHNTVSWYQQALGQGPQFIFQYYREEENGRGNFPPRFSGLQFPNYSSELNVNALELDDSALYLCASSNQQGNEQFFGPGTRLTVL.

The rearrangement joins TRBV11-2 to TRBJ2-7; D is unclear. The V and J ends lost 5 bases and 3 bases respectively, with 8 bases between them. Germline CDR1 and CDR2: SGHAT and FQNNGV. The CDR3 has 12 amino acids. CDR3 sequence: CASSPVNYEQYF. Written as DNA, the CDR3 is TGTGCCAGCAGCCCCGTTAACTACGAGCAGTACTTC.

This clone was seen a single time. CDR3 in amino acids: CASSDITEAFF. The DNA of the CDR3 is TGCGCCAGCTCGGACATAACTGAAGCTTTCTTT. The V and J genes are TRBV5-1 and TRBJ1-1, with a possible D match to TRBD1 (5 bases). Germline V gene data show CDR1 as SGHRS and CDR2 as YFSETQ. V was cut by 7 bases and J by 5 bases, with 9 bases left in between. This CDR3 has 11 amino acids.

Only a few counts were recorded for this clone. V gene TRBV12-2 combines with J gene TRBJ2-5; the D call of TRBD1 is as the table states it, not checked on the DNA. TRBV12-2 is deemed a pseudogene. The CDR3 loop spans 15 amino acids. Here the CDR3 DNA reads TGTGCAAGTCGCTTAACAACAGGGCTTCCAGAGACCCAGTACTTC. Its protein is CASRLTTGLPETQYF.

The rearrangement links TRBV6-1 to TRBJ2-1, with 9 bases aligning to TRBD2. The germline V gene encodes CDR1 MNHNS and CDR2 SASEGT. J gave up 8 bases and V 10 bases, and 12 bases lay outside the gene matches. The CDR3 consists of 14 residues. CDR3 region: CATWTSDEADEQFF. In DNA, the CDR3 is TGTGCCACTTGGACTAGCGACGAGGCTGATGAGCAGTTCTTC.

The rearrangement uses TRBV19 and TRBJ2-5; tentatively, D is TRBD1 (5 bases). V gave up 6 bases and J gave up 3 bases, with 8 bases separating them. The CDR3 has 12 amino acids. Germline V gene lookup returns CDR1 LNHDA and CDR2 SQIVND (reference sequence). The CDR3 loop is CASRGREETQYF. The CDR3 DNA reads as TGTGCCAGTAGAGGCAGGGAAGAGACCCAGTACTTC.

This clone was seen once. V gene TRBV4-1 combines with J gene TRBJ1-2, with a tentative D call TRBD1 (5 bases). The V end lost 0 bases, the J end lost 5 bases, and 34 bases lay between the germline ends. The V gene's germline CDR1 is MGHRA and CDR2 YSYEKL. The CDR3 has 22 residues. The CDR3 DNA is TGCGCCAGCAGCCAAGATAGACAGTCTCTCCGGGACCTCACAGCGGGGGATTATGGCTACACCTTC. This codes for CASSQDRQSLRDLTAGDYGYTF.

In its sample, this clone was seen once. The chain uses TRBV6-5 and TRBJ2-1; TRBD1 aligns across 7 bases. The trim removed 0 bases at V and 5 bases at J, leaving 7 bases unmatched. This CDR3 is built from 16 residues. Germline V CDR1 and CDR2: MNHEY, SVGAGI. The chain's CDR3 is CASSYSRGRGDNEQFF. CDR3 nucleotide sequence: TGTGCCAGCAGTTACTCGAGGGGGCGCGGAGACAATGAGCAGTTCTTC.

J is TRBJ2-2 and V is TRBV4-1; TRBD2 might be the D (6 bases). The germline V gene encodes CDR1 MGHRA and CDR2 YSYEKL. Between the trimmed V and J ends, which lost 0 bases and 6 bases, there was a span of 17 bases. The CDR3 runs 17 residues. Here the CDR3 reads CASSQDGGRTPAGELFF. DNA of the CDR3: TGCGCCAGCAGCCAAGATGGAGGGCGGACCCCCGCCGGGGAGCTGTTTTTT.

This clone was detected a few times. In DNA, the CDR3 is TGTGCCAGCAGTGATACAGTCTCCAATGAGCAGTTCTTC. It codes for CASSDTVSNEQFF. The chain has TRBV2 and TRBJ2-1; D is unclear. Trimming took off 3 bases at V and 6 bases at J, with 9 bases between the two ends. CDR1 and CDR2 (germline): SNHLY, FYNNEI. The CDR3 is 13 residues long.

V usage is TRBV9 and J usage is TRBJ1-2, with D perhaps matching TRBD1 (6 bases). Between the trimmed V and J ends, which lost 0 bases and 8 bases, there was a span of 17 bases. The germline gives CDR1 SGDLS, CDR2 YYNGEE. The CDR3 runs 15 residues. As DNA, the CDR3 is TGTGCCAGCAGCGTAGAGAGGCAGGGGATCGGGGGCTACACCTTC. It specifies CASSVERQGIGGYTF.

V gene TRBV5-1 combines with J gene TRBJ2-3; 7 bases are a match to TRBD2. With 3 bases clipped from V and 2 bases from J, the junction kept 9 bases outside the gene matches. CDR1 is SGHRS and CDR2 is YFSETQ in the germline V gene. CDR3 size: 16 residues. The DNA of the CDR3 is TGCGCCAGCAGCTCTTTTCTAGCGGACCTCACAGATACGCAGTATTTT. Protein sequence: CASSSFLADLTDTQYF.

The gene calls are TRBV15 and TRBJ2-3; 10 nucleotides match TRBD1. V was clipped by 8 bases and J by 3 bases; unmatched bases: 5. Germline V gene lookup returns CDR1 LNHNV and CDR2 YYDKDF (reference sequence). The CDR3 contains 14 residues. The CDR3 here is CATFPGQGTDTQYF. The CDR3 DNA reads as TGTGCCACCTTTCCGGGACAGGGGACAGATACGCAGTATTTT.

The J gene is TRBJ2-7, the V gene TRBV6-5; 7 positions agree with TRBD2. The germline V gene has CDR1 MNHEY and CDR2 SVGAGI. After removal of 2 bases from V and 2 bases from J, the junction contained 9 bases not matched to a gene. This CDR3 contains 16 residues. For the CDR3, the DNA is TGTGCCAGCAGTTACGGGGTCCCTAGCGGTGCCTACGAGCAGTACTTC. It yields the protein CASSYGVPSGAYEQYF.

V usage is TRBV10-3 and J usage is TRBJ1-2, with 7 bases aligning to TRBD1. Germline CDR1 is ENHRY and CDR2 is SYGVKD. Trimming cost V 8 bases and J 4 bases; bases outside gene matches: 10. The CDR3 has 14 residues. This chain's CDR3 is CAIPAPGTAYGYTF. The CDR3 DNA reads TGTGCCATCCCCGCTCCCGGGACAGCCTATGGCTACACCTTC.